This TCR beta chain was recorded in a study of T cells in Graves' hyperthyroidism and ophthalmopathy. Germline-derived CDR1 and CDR2 are GTSNPN and SVGIG (reference sequence). The CDR3 length is 14 residues. The trim removed 5 bases at V and 7 bases at J, leaving 9 bases unmatched. General observations from the study: Researchers found most expanded thyroid clonotypes above 0.001 in blood as well. Prediction of ophthalmopathy progression came a median around 7.1 months pre-onset.

Graves' hyperthyroidism qualified as stable when ophthalmopathy did not progress within 18 months. This clonotype came up a few times. Its target is not known. Authors of the study amplified TCR beta CDR3 regions from RNA transcripts. Using the HTBI primer set, a first-round RT-PCR was run on the TCR CDR3. TCRdb re-called the multiplex PCR reads through MiXCR, storing one row per CDR3 protein. This sample has 300,000 to 400,000 distinct CDR3 sequences, with about 18% found just once. This chain joins TRBV30 and TRBJ1-4, with TRBD1 matching 8 bases. This TCR came from a woman aged 50 to 60 with Graves' hyperthyroidism. Input material: blood. CDR3 coding DNA: TGTGCCTGGCGCCTTACAGGGGGGAGTGAAAAACTGTTTTTT. It translates to CAWRLTGGSEKLFF. The full variable domain, completed using reference TRBV30 and TRBJ1-4, is SQTIHQWPATLVQPVGSPLSLECTVEGTSNPNLYWYRQAAGRGLQLLFYSVGIGQISSEVPQNLSASRPQDRQFILSSKKLLLSDSGFYLCAWRLTGGSEKLFFGSGTQLSVL.